This T cell receptor (beta chain) originates from a study of T cell responses to AZD1222 COVID-19 vaccine. V was clipped by 1 base and J by 5 bases, with 17 bases between them. This CDR3 spans 17 amino acids. Germline V CDR1 and CDR2: SGHAT, FQNNGV. Overall study results and limits: AZD1222 recipients seropositive at baseline numbered only 5 to 7.

Details on this clone: The antigen is unknown.

Measured with immunoSEQ multiplex PCR; TCRdb has only the in-frame clones, and not every one. The repertoire holds approximately 82,000 clones, with 85% to 95% as singletons. The receptor was isolated from an adult in good health. The gene calls are TRBV11-2 and TRBJ1-4; D is possibly TRBD1 (5 bases). The input for sequencing was peripheral blood, taken on day 0 of AZD1222 vaccination. Here the CDR3 reads CASSLVRRDGANEKLFF. The CDR3 DNA is TGTGCCAGCAGCTTAGTACGCCGGGACGGTGCGAATGAAAAACTGTTTTTT. The whole variable domain, filled in from reference TRBV11-2 and TRBJ1-4, reads EAGVAQSPRYKIIEKRQSVAFWCNPISGHATLYWYQQILGQGPKLLIQFQNNGVVDDSQLPKDRFSAERLKGVDSTLKIQPAKLEDSAVYLCASSLVRRDGANEKLFFGSGTQLSVL.